The T cell receptor beta chain under discussion was sequenced for a study of blood T cell repertoires in COVID-19. Across the whole study: Specimens from acute and convalescent COVID-19 originated in the United States, Italy and Spain. The analysed material was cDNA or gDNA that came from T cells, B-cell-depleted T cells, or PBMCs.

V was pared by 2 bases and J by 0 bases, with 8 bases of the junction left unmatched. Per germline, CDR1 SGHTS and CDR2 YDEGEE. The length of the CDR3 is 17 residues. Original processing methods: Reference gene primer amplification yielded estimated nucleated cell counts. The table came from immunoSEQ multiplex PCR; TCRdb's copy has only in-frame clones and leaves some out. V and J calls and clone size are copied from that table; D and trimming were computed from the DNA. The sample shows over 150,000 clones, 70% to 90% of them seen only once. This clone was seen only once. This receptor was taken from a man aged 65 to 85 with active or convalescent COVID-19. This chain links TRBV5-8 with TRBJ2-1; 7 bases agree with TRBD1. The sample taken for sequencing was peripheral blood. CDR3 DNA: TGTGCCAGCAGCTTCGTGGCAGGGGGATACTCCTACAATGAGCAGTTCTTC. This encodes CASSFVAGGYSYNEQFF.